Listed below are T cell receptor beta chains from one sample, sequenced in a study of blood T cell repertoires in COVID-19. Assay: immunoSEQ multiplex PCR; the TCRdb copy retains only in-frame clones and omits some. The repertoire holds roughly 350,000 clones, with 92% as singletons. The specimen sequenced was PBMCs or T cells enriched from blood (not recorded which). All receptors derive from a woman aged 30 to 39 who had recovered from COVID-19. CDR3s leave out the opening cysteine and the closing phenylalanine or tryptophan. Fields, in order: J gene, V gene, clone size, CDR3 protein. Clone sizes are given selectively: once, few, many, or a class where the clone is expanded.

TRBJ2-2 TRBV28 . ASRRGGGTGELF
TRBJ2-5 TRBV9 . ASSVVGTGEETQY
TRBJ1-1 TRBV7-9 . ASSLGAGNTEAF
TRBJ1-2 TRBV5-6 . ASSFGDNYGYT
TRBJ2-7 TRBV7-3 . ASSQDSYPREQY
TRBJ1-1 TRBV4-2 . ASSQDRGLNTEAF
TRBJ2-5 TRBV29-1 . SVGPHLRVGETQY
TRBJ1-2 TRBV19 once ASSQQDDYGYT
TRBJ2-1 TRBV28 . ASSFLLSGLGNNEQF
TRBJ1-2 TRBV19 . ASGRNRFLHT
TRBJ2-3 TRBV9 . ASSVALGSAGVTDTQY
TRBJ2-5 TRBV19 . ASSIGGTLEETQY
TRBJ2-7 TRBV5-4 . ASSLAPSGTQSYEQY
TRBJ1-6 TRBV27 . ASSPYNSPLH
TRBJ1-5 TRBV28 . ASILGGGLGNQPQH
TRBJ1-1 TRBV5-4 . ASSPGGTGMNTEAF